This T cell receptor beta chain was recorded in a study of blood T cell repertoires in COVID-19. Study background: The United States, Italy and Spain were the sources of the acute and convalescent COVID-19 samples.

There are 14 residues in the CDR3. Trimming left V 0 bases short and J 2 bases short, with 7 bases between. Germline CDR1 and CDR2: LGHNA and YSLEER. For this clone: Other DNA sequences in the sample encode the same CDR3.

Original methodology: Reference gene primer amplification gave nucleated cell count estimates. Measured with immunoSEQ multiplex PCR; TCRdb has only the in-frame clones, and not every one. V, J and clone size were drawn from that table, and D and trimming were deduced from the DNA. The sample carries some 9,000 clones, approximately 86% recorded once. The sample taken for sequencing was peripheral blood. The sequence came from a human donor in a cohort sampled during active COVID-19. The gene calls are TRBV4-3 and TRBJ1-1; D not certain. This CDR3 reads CASSQDLPNTEAFF. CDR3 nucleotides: TGCGCCAGCAGCCAAGATCTACCAAACACTGAAGCTTTCTTT.